This T cell receptor (beta chain) was profiled in a study of identical twins. Study-level points and caveats: Insertions were reduced in abundant cord blood beta clonotypes but not in memory repertoires.

This clonotype was seen a few times. The target antigen is unknown. TCRdb itself ran the 5' RACE reads through MiXCR, one entry per CDR3 protein. The repertoire holds about 530,000 distinct CDR3 sequences, with roughly 15% as singletons. Germline V gene lookup returns CDR1 WSHSY and CDR2 SAAADI. After removal of 5 bases from V and 6 bases from J, the junction contained 4 bases not matched to a gene. CDR3 size: 14 residues. These sequences were also reported in another study, on yellow fever vaccine responses in identical twins.

The sequenced sample was CD4+ T cells sorted from blood. The genes are TRBV10-2 and TRBJ1-4; 9 nucleotides line up with TRBD1. The source is a woman between 18 and 29 years old in good health. CDR3 residues: CASSLTGGDEKLFF. The CDR3 DNA follows: TGCGCCAGCAGTTTGACAGGGGGTGATGAAAAACTGTTTTTT.